The clone carrying this T cell receptor beta chain was counted once. As yet, its antigen is unknown. The sample carries other DNA sequences with the same CDR3. Produced via immunoSEQ multiplex PCR; TCRdb's table is partial and in-frame only. Here the sample spans around 330,000 clones, approximately 79% being singletons. The data stem from a study of shared clonotypes between healthy human individuals. Points from the study as a whole: Non-shared clonotypes were found to have lower generation probabilities than the clonotypes that were shared by all four of the sorted-subset donors. The diversity represented, both genetic and in exposure history, was limited by few donors. Larger estimated richness was generally recorded for naive subsets relative to memory subsets.

This TCR was recovered from a man between 25 and 39 years old in good health. The sequenced material came from memory CD4+ T cells sorted from blood. The subset: CD45RA-negative fraction.

The CDR3 loop is CASSPGTTYNEQFF. CDR3 DNA: TGTGCCAGCTCACCAGGGACAACGTACAATGAGCAGTTCTTC. The chain joins TRBV18 to TRBJ2-1; a possible D gene is TRBD1 (6 bases). The CDR3 runs 14 residues. In germline, CDR1 is KGHSH, CDR2 LQKENI. Trimming stripped 2 bases from V and 4 bases from J, with 9 bases between.